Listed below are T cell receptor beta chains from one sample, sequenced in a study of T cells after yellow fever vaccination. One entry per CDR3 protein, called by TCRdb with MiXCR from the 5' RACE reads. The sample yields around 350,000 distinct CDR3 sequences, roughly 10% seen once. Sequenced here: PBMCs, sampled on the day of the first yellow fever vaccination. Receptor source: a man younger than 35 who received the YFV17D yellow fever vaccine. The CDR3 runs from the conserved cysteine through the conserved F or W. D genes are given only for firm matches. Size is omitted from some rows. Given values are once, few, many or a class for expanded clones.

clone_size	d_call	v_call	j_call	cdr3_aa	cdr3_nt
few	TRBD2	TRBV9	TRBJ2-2	CASSPSGGAHTGELFF	TGTGCCAGCAGCCCCAGCGGGGGGGCGCACACCGGGGAGCTGTTTTTT
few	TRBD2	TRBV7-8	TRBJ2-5	CASSLSPGIAGGQTQYF	TGTGCCAGCAGCTTATCCCCGGGAATAGCGGGGGGGCAGACCCAGTACTTC
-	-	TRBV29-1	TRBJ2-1	CSVIEQGLYNEQFF	TGCAGCGTTATTGAACAGGGACTCTACAATGAGCAGTTCTTC
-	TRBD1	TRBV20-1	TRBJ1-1	CSAKTGGLGTEAFF	TGCAGTGCGAAGACAGGGGGGTTGGGCACTGAAGCTTTCTTT
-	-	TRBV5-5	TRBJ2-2	CASSFNTGNPGELFF	TGTGCCAGCAGCTTCAATACAGGGAATCCCGGGGAGCTGTTTTTT
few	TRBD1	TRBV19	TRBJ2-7	CASRDRASYEQYF	TGTGCCAGCAGGGACAGGGCCTCCTACGAGCAGTACTTC
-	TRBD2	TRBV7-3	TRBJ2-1	CASSLMAGGSYNEQFF	TGTGCCAGCAGCTTAATGGCGGGGGGCTCCTACAATGAGCAGTTCTTC
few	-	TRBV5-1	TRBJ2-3	CASSPYDSSTDTQYF	TGCGCCAGCAGCCCCTATGACAGCAGCACAGATACGCAGTATTTT
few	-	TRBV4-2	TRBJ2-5	CASSKGARGETQYF	TGTGCCAGCAGCAAAGGGGCCCGTGGGGAGACCCAGTACTTC
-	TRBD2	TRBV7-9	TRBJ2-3	CASSLWTSGGSDTQYF	TGTGCCAGCAGCTTATGGACTAGCGGGGGGTCAGATACGCAGTATTTT
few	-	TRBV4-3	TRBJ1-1	CASSHDLGGATEAFF	TGCGCCAGCAGCCACGACCTCGGGGGGGCCACTGAAGCTTTCTTT
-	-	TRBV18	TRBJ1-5	CASSPGTTGNQPQHF	TGTGCCAGCTCGCCTGGGACCACAGGGAATCAGCCCCAGCATTTT
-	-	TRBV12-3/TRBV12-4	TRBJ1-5	CASSLFWGQPQHF	TGTGCCAGCAGCCTATTCTGGGGACAGCCCCAGCATTTT
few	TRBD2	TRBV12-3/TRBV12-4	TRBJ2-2	CASSLEPGGGELFF	TGTGCCAGCAGTTTAGAGCCGGGGGGCGGGGAGCTGTTTTTT
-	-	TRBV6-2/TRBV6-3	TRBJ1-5	CASSPILTAPNQPQHF	TGTGCCAGCAGCCCCATCCTGACCGCACCAAATCAGCCCCAGCATTTT
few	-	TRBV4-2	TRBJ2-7	CASSRGETVSYEQYF	TGTGCCAGCAGCCGCGGAGAGACGGTCTCCTACGAGCAGTACTTC
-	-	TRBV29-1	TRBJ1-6	CSVEVRSNSPLHF	TGCAGCGTTGAAGTCCGATCCAATTCACCCCTCCACTTT
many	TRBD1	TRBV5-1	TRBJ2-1	CASSLGTGGDYNEQFF	TGCGCCAGCAGCTTGGGGACAGGGGGAGACTACAATGAGCAGTTCTTC
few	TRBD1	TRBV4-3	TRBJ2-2	CASSKPTRDSWYTGELFF	TGCGCCAGCAGCAAACCAACCAGGGACAGTTGGTACACCGGGGAGCTGTTTTTT
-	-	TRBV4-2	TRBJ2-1	CASSQEPRVDEQFF	TGTGCCAGCAGCCAAGAACCCAGGGTCGATGAGCAGTTCTTC
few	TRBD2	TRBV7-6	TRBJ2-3	CASSTALAGSGVTDTQYF	TGTGCCAGCAGCACTGCGCTAGCGGGGAGTGGTGTCACAGATACGCAGTATTTT
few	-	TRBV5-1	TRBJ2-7	CASSLHGGEEQYF	TGCGCCAGCAGCTTGCATGGCGGTGAGGAGCAGTACTTC
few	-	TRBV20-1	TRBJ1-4	CSARGVATNEKLFF	TGCAGTGCTAGAGGGGTGGCAACTAATGAAAAACTGTTTTTT
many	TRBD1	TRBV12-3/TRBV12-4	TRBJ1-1	CASSTGEGTEAFF	TGTGCCAGCAGTACAGGGGAGGGAACTGAAGCTTTCTTT
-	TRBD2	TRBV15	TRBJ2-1	CATSRLRGGPNEQFF	TGTGCCACCAGCCGACTACGGGGGGGGCCCAATGAGCAGTTCTTC
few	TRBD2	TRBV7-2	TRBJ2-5	CASTENRGGVETQYF	TGTGCCAGCACCGAAAATCGGGGAGGGGTAGAGACCCAGTACTTC
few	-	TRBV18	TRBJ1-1	CASSPSPNTEAFF	TGTGCCAGCTCACCTAGCCCGAACACTGAAGCTTTCTTT
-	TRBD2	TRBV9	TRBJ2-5	CASAGGGWAQETQYF	TGTGCCAGCGCCGGGGGGGGCTGGGCCCAAGAGACCCAGTACTTC
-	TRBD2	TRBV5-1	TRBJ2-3	CASSWAPTDLSGGTDTQYF	TGCGCCAGCAGCTGGGCCCCCACCGATCTGAGCGGGGGCACAGATACGCAGTATTTT
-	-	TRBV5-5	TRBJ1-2	CASSLVGGVGYTF	TGTGCCAGCAGCTTGGTTGGTGGGGTCGGCTACACCTTC
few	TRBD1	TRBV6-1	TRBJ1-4	CASSRGTGGATNEKLFF	TGTGCCAGCAGTCGAGGGACAGGGGGCGCGACTAATGAAAAACTGTTTTTT
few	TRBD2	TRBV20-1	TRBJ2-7	CSAIAGGTYEQYF	TGCAGTGCTATAGCGGGGGGAACCTACGAGCAGTACTTC
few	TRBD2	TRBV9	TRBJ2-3	CASSALLAGGADTQYF	TGTGCCAGCAGCGCCCTACTAGCGGGGGGGGCAGATACGCAGTATTTT
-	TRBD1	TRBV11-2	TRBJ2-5	CASSITGGETQYF	TGTGCCAGCAGCATAACAGGGGGAGAGACCCAGTACTTC
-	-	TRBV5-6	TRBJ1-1	CASSLLPGGSTEAFF	TGTGCCAGCAGCTTGCTTCCAGGCGGTAGCACTGAAGCTTTCTTT
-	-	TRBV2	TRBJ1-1	CASSVFAGSQKAFF	TGTGCCAGCAGTGTTTTTGCGGGAAGCCAAAAAGCTTTCTTT
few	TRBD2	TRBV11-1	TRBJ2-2	CASTETSGASGELFF	TGTGCCAGCACCGAGACTAGCGGGGCGTCCGGGGAGCTGTTTTTT
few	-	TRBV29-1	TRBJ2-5	CSVEDPLPQGEETQYF	TGCAGCGTTGAAGATCCCCTGCCCCAGGGCGAAGAGACCCAGTACTTC
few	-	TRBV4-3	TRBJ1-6	CASSHREVGRSPLHF	TGCGCCAGCAGCCACCGGGAGGTGGGAAGATCACCCCTCCACTTT
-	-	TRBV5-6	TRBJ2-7	CASSFGGGQYF	TGTGCCAGCAGCTTCGGTGGAGGGCAGTACTTC
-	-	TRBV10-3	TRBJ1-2	CAISESGRGAYGYTF	TGTGCCATCAGTGAGTCGGGCAGGGGCGCGTATGGCTACACCTTC
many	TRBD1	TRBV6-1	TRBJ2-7	CASSPGQGGYEQYF	TGTGCCAGCAGCCCCGGACAGGGGGGCTACGAGCAGTACTTC
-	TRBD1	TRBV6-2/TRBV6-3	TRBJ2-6	CASSSWAGGFLAGANVLTF	TGTGCCAGCAGTTCGTGGGCAGGGGGTTTTCTTGCTGGGGCCAACGTCCTGACTTTC
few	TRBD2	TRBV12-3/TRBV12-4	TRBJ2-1	CASRSPRGGSSYNEQFF	TGTGCCAGCAGATCTCCCCGGGGGGGGAGCTCCTACAATGAGCAGTTCTTC
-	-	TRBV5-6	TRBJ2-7	CASSLRQSYEQYF	TGTGCCAGCAGCTTGAGGCAGTCCTACGAGCAGTACTTC
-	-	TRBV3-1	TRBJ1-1	CASSHQAEAFF	TGTGCCAGCAGCCACCAGGCTGAAGCTTTCTTT
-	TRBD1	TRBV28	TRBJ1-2	CASSYRRTGGIPTF	TGTGCCAGCAGTTACCGGCGGACAGGGGGCATCCCGACCTTC
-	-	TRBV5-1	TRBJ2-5	CASSSGQAQETQYF	TGCGCCAGCAGCTCCGGACAAGCCCAAGAGACCCAGTACTTC
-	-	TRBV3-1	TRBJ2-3	CASSPMTATDTQYF	TGTGCCAGCAGCCCAATGACAGCCACAGATACGCAGTATTTT
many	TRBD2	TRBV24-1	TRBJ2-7	CATSDPLAGGSSYEQYF	TGTGCCACCAGTGACCCTCTAGCGGGGGGGAGCTCCTACGAGCAGTACTTC
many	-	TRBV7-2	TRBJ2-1	CASSLGGGEQFF	TGTGCCAGCAGCTTAGGAGGGGGAGAGCAGTTCTTC
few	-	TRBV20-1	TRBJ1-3	CSAGGRSSGNTIYF	TGCAGTGCTGGGGGACGAAGCTCTGGAAACACCATATATTTT
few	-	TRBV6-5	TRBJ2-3	CASSYSRSTDTQYF	TGTGCCAGCAGTTACTCAAGAAGCACAGATACGCAGTATTTT
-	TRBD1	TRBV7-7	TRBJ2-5	CASSSNFRDRRGTQYF	TGTGCCAGCAGCTCGAATTTTCGGGACAGACGCGGGACCCAGTACTTC
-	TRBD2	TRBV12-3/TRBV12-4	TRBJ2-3	CAFSLGRRGGGATDTQYF	TGTGCCTTCAGTTTGGGAAGACGGGGCGGGGGGGCCACAGATACGCAGTATTTT
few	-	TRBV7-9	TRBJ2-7	CASSLERVGVTYEQYF	TGTGCCAGCAGCTTAGAGCGGGTCGGGGTTACCTACGAGCAGTACTTC
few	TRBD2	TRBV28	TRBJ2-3	CASSLGTSGGAGDTQYF	TGTGCCAGCAGTTTAGGGACCAGCGGGGGGGCCGGAGATACGCAGTATTTT
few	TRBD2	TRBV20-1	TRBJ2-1	CSVSSGDPSEQFF	TGCAGTGTTAGTAGCGGGGACCCCAGTGAGCAGTTCTTC
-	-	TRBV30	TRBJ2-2	CAWNVSGTGELFF	TGTGCCTGGAATGTGTCGGGGACCGGGGAGCTGTTTTTT